This T cell receptor beta chain was retrieved from a study of T cell responses to AZD1222 COVID-19 vaccine. Study findings and constraints: Regions 160-218 and 743-854 dominated among vaccine-associated CD4 TCRs spanning spike. Donors were largely white British and mainly female; clonal diversity was possibly underestimated.

Second-dose recipients at about 4 or about 12 weeks were treated as one pooled group. Germline V CDR1 and CDR2: MNHEY, SVGEGT. The CDR3 loop spans 16 amino acids. The ends were cut back, 2 bases at V and 3 bases at J, with 16 bases in the middle. A remark on this clone: As yet, its antigen is unknown.

Libraries were prepared by immunoSEQ multiplex PCR; TCRdb keeps only in-frame clonotypes and omits some of them. Of roughly 150,000 clones in the sample, roughly 87% are singletons; the top ten hold roughly 6%. The clonotype comes from an adult who received the AZD1222 COVID-19 vaccine. The source material was peripheral blood, sampled 28 days after the second AZD1222 dose. The rearrangement joins TRBV6-2 or TRBV6-3 to TRBJ1-1; D may be TRBD1 (6 bases). CDR3 nucleotide sequence: TGTGCCAGCAGTTACCCCAGGGACACTACGCACACTGAAGCTTTCTTT. This codes for CASSYPRDTTHTEAFF.